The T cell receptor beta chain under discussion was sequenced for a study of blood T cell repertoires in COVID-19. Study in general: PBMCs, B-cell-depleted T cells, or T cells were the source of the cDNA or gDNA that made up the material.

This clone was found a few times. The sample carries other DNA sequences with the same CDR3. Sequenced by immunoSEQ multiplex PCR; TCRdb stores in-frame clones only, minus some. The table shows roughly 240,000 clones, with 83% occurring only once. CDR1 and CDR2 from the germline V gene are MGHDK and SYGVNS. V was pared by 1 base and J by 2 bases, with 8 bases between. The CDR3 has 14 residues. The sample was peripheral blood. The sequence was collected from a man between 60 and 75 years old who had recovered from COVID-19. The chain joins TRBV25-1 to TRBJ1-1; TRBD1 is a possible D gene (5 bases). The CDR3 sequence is CASSESRVNTEAFF. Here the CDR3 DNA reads TGTGCCAGCAGTGAATCCAGGGTCAACACTGAAGCTTTCTTT.